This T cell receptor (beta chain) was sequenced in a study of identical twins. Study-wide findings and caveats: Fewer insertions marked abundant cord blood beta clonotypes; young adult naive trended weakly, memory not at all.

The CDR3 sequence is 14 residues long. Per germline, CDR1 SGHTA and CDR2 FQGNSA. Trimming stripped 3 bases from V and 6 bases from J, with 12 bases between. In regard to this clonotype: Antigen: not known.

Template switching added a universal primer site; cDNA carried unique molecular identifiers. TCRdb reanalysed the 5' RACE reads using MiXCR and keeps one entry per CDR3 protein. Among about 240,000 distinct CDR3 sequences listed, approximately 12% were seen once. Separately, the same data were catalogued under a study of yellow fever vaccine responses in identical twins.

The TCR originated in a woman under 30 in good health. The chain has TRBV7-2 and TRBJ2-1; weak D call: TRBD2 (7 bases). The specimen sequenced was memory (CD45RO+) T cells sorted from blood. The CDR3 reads CASSLGGLINEQFF. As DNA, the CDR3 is TGTGCCAGCAGCTTGGGGGGGCTGATCAATGAGCAGTTCTTC.